The sequence of this T cell receptor (beta chain) was determined in a study of blood T cell repertoires in COVID-19. The ends were cut back, 1 base at V and 5 bases at J, with 9 bases in the middle. The CDR3 totals 14 residues. Germline-derived CDR1 and CDR2 are SGHTA and FQGNSA. As handled by the study authors: How many nucleated cells were present was estimated from reference gene primer amplification. Sequenced by immunoSEQ multiplex PCR; TCRdb stores in-frame clones only, minus some. Clone size and V and J calls were adopted from that table, with D and trimming inferred from the DNA. The sample holds approximately 230,000 clones, 88% seen once. In terms of age and location, participants ranged from roughly 18 to 90 years and lived in about two dozen US areas. Cohort assignment relied on participant-reported clinical history.

Material for sequencing was PBMCs or T cells enriched from blood (not recorded which). The gene calls are TRBV7-2 and TRBJ1-5, with D maybe TRBD1 (5 bases). The clonotype comes from a woman between 50 and 59 years old with acute COVID-19. The CDR3 sequence: CASSLGQGDQPQHF. The CDR3 DNA reads TGTGCCAGCAGCTTAGGGCAGGGTGATCAGCCCCAGCATTTT. The whole variable domain, filled in from reference TRBV7-2 and TRBJ1-5, reads GAGVSQSPSNKVTEKGKDVELRCDPISGHTALYWYRQSLGQGLEFLIYFQGNSAPDKSGLPSDRFSAERTGGSVSTLTIQRTQQEDSAVYLCASSLGQGDQPQHFGDGTRLSIL.